One and the same sample provided the 24 T cell receptor beta chains below, sequenced in a study of control samples from healthy donors and cancer patients. Sequenced by immunoSEQ multiplex PCR; TCRdb stores in-frame clones only, minus some. The data hold 100,000 to 150,000 clones, with around nine tenths observed a single time. Sequencing was carried out using blood. The receptors shown here come from a man in his forties in good health.

This clone has a single count. The chain recombines TRBV10-2 with TRBJ2-3; 10 positions agree with TRBD2. V dropped 5 bases and J dropped 2; count of bases not matched to a gene: 4. This CDR3 comprises 15 residues. Germline V gene data show CDR1 as WSHSY and CDR2 as SAAADI. The CDR3 nucleotides read TGCGCCAGCAGTAGCGGACTAGCGGCCACAGATACGCAGTATTTT. It specifies CASSSGLAATDTQYF.

CDR3 coding DNA: TGTGCCAGCAGTAGACCGACAGGTTCCCTCGCCGAGCAGTACTTC. Amino acids: CASSRPTGSLAEQYF. J is TRBJ2-7 and V is TRBV11-2; D perhaps matches TRBD1 (6 bases). The length of the CDR3 is 15 residues. Between the trimmed V and J ends, which lost 6 bases and 6 bases, there was a span of 21 bases. Germline V gene sequence: CDR1 SGHAT, CDR2 FQNNGV.

V gene TRBV5-1 combines with J gene TRBJ1-4, with 7 positions matching TRBD1. V shed 4 bases, J shed 8 bases, and the junction held 8 bases outside the gene matches. Germline values: CDR1 SGHRS, CDR2 YFSETQ. The CDR3 consists of 14 residues. The CDR3 region is CASSPQGLREKLFF. For the CDR3, the DNA is TGCGCCAGCAGCCCACAGGGGTTGAGGGAAAAACTGTTTTTT.

This rearrangement joins TRBV19 to TRBJ2-5; 7 bases are shared with TRBD2. With V trimmed by 1 base and J by 5 bases, 7 bases remained unmatched. The CDR3 is 15 residues long. Germline CDR1 reads LNHDA; CDR2 reads SQIVND (reference sequence). The CDR3 DNA reads as TGTGCCAGTAGTATAGCAGCTAGCGGCGGGGAGACCCAGTACTTC. Its translation is CASSIAASGGETQYF.

This rearrangement joins TRBV4-3 to TRBJ2-1; 14 bases are shared with TRBD2. The V segment lost 3 bases and the J segment 8 bases; nucleotides outside the gene matches: 6. The CDR3 runs to 16 residues. CDR1 and CDR2 from the germline V gene are LGHNA and YSLEER. CDR3 nucleotides: TGCGCCAGCAGCCACTTGACTAGCGGGGGGGCCGATGAGCAGTTCTTC. Protein: CASSHLTSGGADEQFF.

V usage is TRBV15 and J usage is TRBJ1-1; the match to TRBD1 covers 7 bases. This CDR3 has 16 residues. The junction had 5 bases not matched to a gene; V was cut back by 1 base and J by 0 bases. Looked up from germline, CDR1 is LNHNV and CDR2 is YYDKDF (reference sequence). The CDR3, as DNA: TGTGCCACCAGCAGAGGACCCGGGACAGTGAACACTGAAGCTTTCTTT. Translating it yields CATSRGPGTVNTEAFF.

The chain joins TRBV6-4 to TRBJ2-3, with D maybe TRBD2 (7 bases). Deletions cut 2 bases from V and 2 bases from J, with 8 bases between. The CDR3 is 14 residues long. Germline CDR1 is MRHNA and CDR2 is SNTAGT. This CDR3 reads CASSDGGATDTQYF. CDR3 coding DNA: TGTGCCAGCAGTGACGGGGGGGCCACAGATACGCAGTATTTT.

The rearrangement uses TRBV6-6 and TRBJ1-5, with D maybe TRBD1 (6 bases). This CDR3 is built from 16 residues. CDR1 and CDR2 from the germline V gene are MNHNY and SVGAGI (reference sequence). Trimming left V 0 bases short and J 0 bases short, with 9 bases between. CDR3 protein: CASSYSQGYSNQPQHF. Here the CDR3 DNA reads TGTGCCAGCAGTTACTCGCAGGGGTATAGCAATCAGCCCCAGCATTTT.

This clone was counted between two and nine times. This same CDR3 is encoded by further DNA sequences in the sample. The CDR3 DNA is TGTGCCAGCAGCCCTACTAGCGGGAGCACAGATACGCAGTATTTT. Its translation is CASSPTSGSTDTQYF. The chain couples TRBV3-1 (or the pseudogene TRBV3-2) to TRBJ2-3, with 9 bases that match TRBD2. J lost 0 bases, V lost 4 bases, and 2 bases had no gene match. The germline V gene has CDR1 LGHDT and CDR2 YNNKEL (reference sequence). The CDR3 consists of 15 residues.

The V and J genes are TRBV4-3 and TRBJ2-7; D is unresolved. Germline-derived CDR1 and CDR2 are LGHNA and YSLEER. The CDR3 loop spans 14 amino acids. V was clipped by 3 bases and J by 2 bases, with 11 bases between them. The chain's CDR3 is CASSHYGQPYEQYF. Written as DNA, the CDR3 is TGCGCCAGCAGCCACTACGGCCAGCCCTACGAGCAGTACTTC.

The rearrangement uses TRBV5-5 and TRBJ2-5, with D possibly called TRBD1 or TRBD2 (5 bases each). Per germline, CDR1 SGHKS and CDR2 YYEKEE (reference sequence). This CDR3 region has 17 residues. V was shortened by 4 bases and J by 4 bases, with 23 bases between the two germline ends. The CDR3 coding sequence is TGTGCCAGCAGCGGGGAAGGTTTAGGGGTTGCGGGAGAGACCCAGTACTTC. Amino acids: CASSGEGLGVAGETQYF.

The V gene is TRBV19, the J gene TRBJ2-5, with a weak D call TRBD2 (6 bases). Germline CDR1 LNHDA, CDR2 SQIVND (reference sequence). This CDR3 has 12 residues. The V end lost 4 bases, the J end lost 10 bases, and 13 bases lay between the germline ends. The CDR3 loop is CASSTAGGVQYF. CDR3 sequence (DNA): TGTGCCAGTAGTACAGCAGGAGGGGTCCAGTACTTC.

This chain connects TRBV29-1 to TRBJ2-1; D perhaps matches TRBD2 (6 bases). Trimming took 6 bases from V and 0 from J, leaving 9 bases between them. The CDR3 spans 13 residues. CDR1 and CDR2 from the germline V gene are SQVTM and ANQGSEA. This CDR3 is CSVVADSYNEQFF. As DNA, the CDR3 is TGCAGCGTAGTAGCGGACTCCTACAATGAGCAGTTCTTC.

This sequence joins TRBV12-3 or TRBV12-4 and TRBJ1-1; D remains unclear. The CDR3 consists of 12 residues. V gave up 6 bases and J gave up 8 bases, with 13 bases separating them. The CDR3, as DNA: TGTGCCAGCAGAGATCAGAAGCACGAAGCTTTCTTT. Translation gives CASRDQKHEAFF.

The chain has TRBV7-2 and TRBJ1-1, with D possibly matching TRBD1 (5 bases). The germline V and J ends were trimmed by 5 bases and 3 bases, with 16 bases remaining between them. The CDR3 spans 15 residues. Germline loops: CDR1 SGHTA, CDR2 FQGNSA. The chain's CDR3 is CASSLQSGGDTEAFF. As DNA, the CDR3 is TGTGCCAGCAGCCTCCAATCGGGGGGGGACACTGAAGCTTTCTTT.

CDR3 sequence: CASREGAHTIYF. CDR3 DNA sequence: TGTGCCAGCAGAGAGGGGGCCCACACCATATATTTT. The rearrangement uses TRBV6-1 and TRBJ1-3, with 7 bases matching TRBD1. The length of the CDR3 is 12 residues. Trimming at V came to 6 bases and at J to 8 bases, leaving 4 bases not matched to a gene. The germline CDR1 and CDR2 sequences are MNHNS and SASEGT.

This sequence joins TRBV12-3 or TRBV12-4 and TRBJ1-2; D is perhaps TRBD1 (5 bases). This CDR3 comprises 13 residues. Trimming removed 5 bases at V and 4 bases at J, with 11 bases between. As DNA, the CDR3 is TGTGCCAGCAGTGGGGGACTCCCCTATGGCTACACCTTC. Amino acids: CASSGGLPYGYTF.

To note about this clone: One end of the junction is discordant with germline, which a read error may explain. The J gene is TRBJ1-5, the V gene TRBV19, with TRBD1 matching over 11 bases. The CDR3 covers 20 residues. Germline values: CDR1 LNHDA, CDR2 SQIVND (reference sequence). CDR3 sequence (DNA): TGTGCCAGTAGCATAGGTCAAGGACAGGGGGCTAGTCTTTACAATCAGCCCCAGCATTTT. Translation gives CASSIGQGQGASLYNQPQHF.

CDR3 DNA sequence: TGTGCCAGCTCACAATCTTCCGGGACAGGGACGACTAATGAAAAACTGTTTTTT. It encodes CASSQSSGTGTTNEKLFF. The genes are TRBV18 and TRBJ1-4; 9 bases match TRBD1. Germline CDR1 KGHSH, CDR2 LQKENI. The CDR3 has 18 residues. The trim removed 4 bases at V and 2 bases at J, leaving 11 bases unmatched.

The V and J genes are TRBV9 and TRBJ2-6; D remains unclear. With 4 bases removed from V and 2 bases from J, the gap between germline ends came to 13 bases. The CDR3 consists of 16 residues. In germline, CDR1 is SGDLS, CDR2 YYNGEE. CDR3 region: CASSPSPFAGANVLTF. CDR3 nucleotide sequence: TGTGCCAGCAGCCCCTCGCCTTTTGCTGGGGCCAACGTCCTGACTTTC.

The chain employs TRBV5-1 and TRBJ1-6, with TRBD1 identical over 8 bases. Germline V gives CDR1 SGHRS, CDR2 YFSETQ. J lost 11 bases, V lost 0 bases, and 10 bases had no gene match. The CDR3 length is 16 residues. The CDR3 sequence is CASSLGTGTSGPPLHF. The DNA of the CDR3 is TGCGCCAGCAGCTTGGGGACAGGGACCTCCGGACCACCCCTCCACTTT.

The rearrangement links TRBV30 to TRBJ2-2; no definite D call. CDR1 and CDR2 from the germline V gene are GTSNPN and SVGIG (reference sequence). The V gene lost 2 bases and the J gene lost 7 bases, with 5 bases spanning the gap. This CDR3 has 11 amino acids. DNA for the CDR3: TGTGCCTGGAGTTCTGTCGGGGAGCTGTTTTTT. Translated: CAWSSVGELFF.

The chain combines TRBV6-2 or TRBV6-3 with TRBJ1-1; weak D call: TRBD1 (5 bases). The germline CDR1 and CDR2 sequences are MNHEY and SVGEGT. Trimming removed 5 bases from V and 4 bases from J, with 17 bases in between. CDR3 length: 15 residues. CDR3 in DNA: TGTGCCAGCAGTCCCTTAGGGGCCAGGAGCACTGAAGCTTTCTTT. Amino acids: CASSPLGARSTEAFF.

This clone occurred once. V gene TRBV7-2 combines with J gene TRBJ2-5; the match to TRBD2 covers 10 bases. This CDR3 spans 14 amino acids. Germline V lookup: CDR1 SGHTA, CDR2 FQGNSA. Trimming took 5 bases from V and 5 from J; bases not matched to a gene: 5. CDR3 sequence: CASSTSGAGETQYF. The DNA of the CDR3 is TGTGCCAGCAGCACTAGCGGGGCCGGGGAGACCCAGTACTTC.